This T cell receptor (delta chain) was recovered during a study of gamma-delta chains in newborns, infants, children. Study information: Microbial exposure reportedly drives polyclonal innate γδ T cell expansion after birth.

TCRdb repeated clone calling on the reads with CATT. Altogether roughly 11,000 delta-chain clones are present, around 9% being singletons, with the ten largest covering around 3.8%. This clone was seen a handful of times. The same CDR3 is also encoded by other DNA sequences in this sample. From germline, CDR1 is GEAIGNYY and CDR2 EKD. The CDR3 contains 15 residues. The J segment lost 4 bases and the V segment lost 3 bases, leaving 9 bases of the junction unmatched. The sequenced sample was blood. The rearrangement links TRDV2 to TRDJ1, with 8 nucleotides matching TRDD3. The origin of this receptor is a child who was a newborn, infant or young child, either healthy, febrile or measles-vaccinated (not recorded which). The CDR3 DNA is TGTGCCTGTGACGCACTGGGGGGTACAGGCGATAAACTCATCTTT. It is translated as CACDALGGTGDKLIF.